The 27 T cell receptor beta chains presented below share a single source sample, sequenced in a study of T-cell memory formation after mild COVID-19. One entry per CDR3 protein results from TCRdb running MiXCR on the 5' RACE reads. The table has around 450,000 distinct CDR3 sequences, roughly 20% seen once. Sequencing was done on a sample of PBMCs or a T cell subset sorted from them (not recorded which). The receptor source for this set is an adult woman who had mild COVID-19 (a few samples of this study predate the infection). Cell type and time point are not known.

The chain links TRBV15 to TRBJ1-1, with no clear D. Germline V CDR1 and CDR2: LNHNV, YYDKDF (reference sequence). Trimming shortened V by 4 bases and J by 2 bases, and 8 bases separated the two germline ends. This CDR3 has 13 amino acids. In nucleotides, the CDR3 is TGTGCCACCAGCAACGTAATTAACACTGAAGCTTTCTTT. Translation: CATSNVINTEAFF. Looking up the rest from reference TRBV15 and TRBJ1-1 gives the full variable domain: DAMVIQNPRYQVTQFGKPVTLSCSQTLNHNVMYWYQQKSSQAPKLLFHYYDKDFNNEADTPDNFQSRRPNTSFCFLDIRSPGLGDTAMYLCATSNVINTEAFFGQGTRLTVV.

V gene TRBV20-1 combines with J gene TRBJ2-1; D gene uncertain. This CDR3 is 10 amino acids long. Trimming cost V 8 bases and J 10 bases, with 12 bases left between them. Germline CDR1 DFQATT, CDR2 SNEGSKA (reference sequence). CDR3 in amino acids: CSFVGSEQFF. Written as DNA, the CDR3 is TGCAGTTTCGTGGGCTCCGAGCAGTTCTTC.

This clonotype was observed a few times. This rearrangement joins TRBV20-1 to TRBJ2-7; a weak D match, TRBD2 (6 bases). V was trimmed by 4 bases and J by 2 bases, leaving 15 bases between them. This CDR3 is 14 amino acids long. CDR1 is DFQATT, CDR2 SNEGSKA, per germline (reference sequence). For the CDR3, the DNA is TGCAGTGCTAACGTGGGGACGGGGGCCTACGAGCAGTACTTC. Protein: CSANVGTGAYEQYF.

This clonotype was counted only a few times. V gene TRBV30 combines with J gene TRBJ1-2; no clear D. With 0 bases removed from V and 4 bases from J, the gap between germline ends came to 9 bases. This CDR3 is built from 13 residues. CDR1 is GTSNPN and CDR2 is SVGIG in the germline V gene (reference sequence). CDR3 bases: TGTGCCTGGAGTGTTACTGGAGGCTATGGCTACACCTTC. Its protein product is CAWSVTGGYGYTF.

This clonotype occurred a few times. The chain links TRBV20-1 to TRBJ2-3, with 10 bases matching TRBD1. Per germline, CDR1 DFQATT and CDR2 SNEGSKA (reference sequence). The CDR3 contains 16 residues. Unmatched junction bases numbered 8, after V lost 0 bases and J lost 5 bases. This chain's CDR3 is CSARDERTGGIDTQYF. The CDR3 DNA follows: TGCAGTGCTAGAGATGAGAGGACAGGGGGTATAGATACGCAGTATTTT.

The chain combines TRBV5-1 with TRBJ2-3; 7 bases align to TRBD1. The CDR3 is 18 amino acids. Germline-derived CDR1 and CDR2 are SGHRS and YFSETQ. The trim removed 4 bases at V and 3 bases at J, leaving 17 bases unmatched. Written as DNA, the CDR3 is TGCGCCAGCAGCCGCCTTCCAGCGACAGGGTATCAAACAGATACGCAGTATTTT. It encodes CASSRLPATGYQTDTQYF.

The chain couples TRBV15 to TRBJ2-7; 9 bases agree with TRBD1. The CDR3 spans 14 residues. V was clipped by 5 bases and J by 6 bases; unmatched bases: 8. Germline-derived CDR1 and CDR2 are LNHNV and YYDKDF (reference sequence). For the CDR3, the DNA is TGTGCCACCAGCTACGGACAGGGGCCGAGCGAGCAGTACTTC. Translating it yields CATSYGQGPSEQYF.

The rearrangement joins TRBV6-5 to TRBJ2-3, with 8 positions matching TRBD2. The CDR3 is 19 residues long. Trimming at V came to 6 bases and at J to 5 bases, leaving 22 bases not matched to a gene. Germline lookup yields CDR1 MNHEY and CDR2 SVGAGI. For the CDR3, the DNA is TGTGCCAGCAGCCTTGGACTTTCGCGGGGGGCCGTTGGGGAAGATACGCAGTATTTT. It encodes CASSLGLSRGAVGEDTQYF.

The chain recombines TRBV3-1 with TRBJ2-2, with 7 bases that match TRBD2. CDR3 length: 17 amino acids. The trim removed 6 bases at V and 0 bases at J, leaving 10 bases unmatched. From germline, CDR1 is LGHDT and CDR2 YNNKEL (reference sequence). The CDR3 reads CASRTLLGGTNTGELFF. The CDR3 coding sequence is TGTGCCAGCAGAACCCTCTTGGGAGGGACGAACACCGGGGAGCTGTTTTTT.

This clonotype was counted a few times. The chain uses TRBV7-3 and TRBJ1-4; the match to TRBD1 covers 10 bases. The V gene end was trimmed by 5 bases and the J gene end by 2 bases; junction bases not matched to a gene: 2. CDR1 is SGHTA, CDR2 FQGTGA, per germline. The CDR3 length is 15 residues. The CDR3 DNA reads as TGTGCCAGCAGCACGACAGGGGGCACTAATGAAAAACTGTTTTTT. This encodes CASSTTGGTNEKLFF. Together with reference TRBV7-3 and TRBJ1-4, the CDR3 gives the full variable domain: GAGVSQTPSNKVTEKGKYVELRCDPISGHTALYWYRQSLGQGPEFLIYFQGTGAADDSGLPNDRFFAVRPEGSVSTLKIQRTERGDSAVYLCASSTTGGTNEKLFFGSGTQLSVL.

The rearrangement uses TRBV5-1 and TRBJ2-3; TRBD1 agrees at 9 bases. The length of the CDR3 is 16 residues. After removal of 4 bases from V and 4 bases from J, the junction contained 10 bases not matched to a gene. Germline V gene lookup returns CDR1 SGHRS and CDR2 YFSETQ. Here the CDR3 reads CASSNGQGTGADTQYF. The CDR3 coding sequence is TGCGCCAGCAGCAACGGACAGGGGACGGGGGCAGATACGCAGTATTTT.

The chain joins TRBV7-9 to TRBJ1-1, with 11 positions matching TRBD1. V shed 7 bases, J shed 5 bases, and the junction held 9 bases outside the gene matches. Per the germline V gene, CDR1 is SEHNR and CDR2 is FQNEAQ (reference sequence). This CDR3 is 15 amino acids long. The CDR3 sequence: CASTPPGQGGTEAFF. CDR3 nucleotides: TGTGCCAGCACACCTCCGGGACAGGGGGGGACTGAAGCTTTCTTT. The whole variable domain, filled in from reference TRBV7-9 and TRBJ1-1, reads DTGVSQNPRHKITKRGQNVTFRCDPISEHNRLYWYRQTLGQGPEFLTYFQNEAQLEKSRLLSDRFSAERPKGSFSTLEIQRTEQGDSAMYLCASTPPGQGGTEAFFGQGTRLTVV.

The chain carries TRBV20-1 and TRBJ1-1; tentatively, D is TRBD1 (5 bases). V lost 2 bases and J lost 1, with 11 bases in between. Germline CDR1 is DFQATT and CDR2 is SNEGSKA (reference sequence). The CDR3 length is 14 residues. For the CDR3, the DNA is TGCAGTGCTAGATGGGGAGGGGCGAACACTGAAGCTTTCTTT. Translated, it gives CSARWGGANTEAFF.

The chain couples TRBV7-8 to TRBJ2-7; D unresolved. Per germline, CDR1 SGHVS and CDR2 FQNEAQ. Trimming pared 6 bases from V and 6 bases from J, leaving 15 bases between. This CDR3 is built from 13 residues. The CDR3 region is CASSTNGWSEQYF. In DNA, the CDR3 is TGTGCCAGCAGTACCAATGGGTGGTCCGAGCAGTACTTC.

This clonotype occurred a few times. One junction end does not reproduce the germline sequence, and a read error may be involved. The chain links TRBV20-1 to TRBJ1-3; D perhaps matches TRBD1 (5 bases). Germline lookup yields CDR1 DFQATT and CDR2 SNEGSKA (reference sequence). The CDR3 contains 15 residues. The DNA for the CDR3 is TGCAGTGCTAGAGATCGACGTGGGGGGGGAAGCACCATATATTTT. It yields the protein CSARDRRGGGSTIYF.

The CDR3, as DNA: TGTGCCACCCGGACAGAGAACACCGGGGAGCTGTTTTTT. Translated: CATRTENTGELFF. The chain uses TRBV2 and TRBJ2-2, with D possibly TRBD1 on 6 matching bases. The CDR3 is made up of 13 amino acids. Per germline, CDR1 SNHLY and CDR2 FYNNEI. V lost 10 bases, J lost 1 base, and 10 bases lay in between.

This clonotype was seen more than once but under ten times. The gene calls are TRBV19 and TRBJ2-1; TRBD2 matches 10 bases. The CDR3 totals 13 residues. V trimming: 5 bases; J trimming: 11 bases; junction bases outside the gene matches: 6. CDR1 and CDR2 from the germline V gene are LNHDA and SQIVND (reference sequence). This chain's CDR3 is CASSLTSGAQQFF. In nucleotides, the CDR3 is TGTGCCAGTAGTCTTACTAGCGGGGCCCAGCAGTTCTTC.

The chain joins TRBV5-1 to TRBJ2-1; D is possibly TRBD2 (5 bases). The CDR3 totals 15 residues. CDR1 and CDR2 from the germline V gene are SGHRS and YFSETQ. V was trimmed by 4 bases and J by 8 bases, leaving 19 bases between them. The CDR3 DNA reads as TGCGCCAGCAGCCCACGCGCCCTCGACTATTATGAGCAGTTCTTC. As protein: CASSPRALDYYEQFF.

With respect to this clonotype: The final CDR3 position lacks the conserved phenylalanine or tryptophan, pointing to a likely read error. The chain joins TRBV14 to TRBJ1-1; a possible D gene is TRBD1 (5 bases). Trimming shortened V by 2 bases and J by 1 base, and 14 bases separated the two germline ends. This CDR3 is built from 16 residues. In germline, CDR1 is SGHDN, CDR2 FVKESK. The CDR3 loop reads CASSQLQAPRNTEAFL. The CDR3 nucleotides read TGTGCCAGCAGCCAATTACAGGCCCCTCGGAACACTGAAGCTTTCCTT.

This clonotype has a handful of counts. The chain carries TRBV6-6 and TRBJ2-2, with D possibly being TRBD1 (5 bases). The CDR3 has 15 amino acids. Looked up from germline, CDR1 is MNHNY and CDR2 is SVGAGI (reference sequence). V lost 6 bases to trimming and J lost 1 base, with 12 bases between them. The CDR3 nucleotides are TGTGCCAGCAGCAAGACAGAAGTGAACACCGGGGAGCTGTTTTTT. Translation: CASSKTEVNTGELFF.

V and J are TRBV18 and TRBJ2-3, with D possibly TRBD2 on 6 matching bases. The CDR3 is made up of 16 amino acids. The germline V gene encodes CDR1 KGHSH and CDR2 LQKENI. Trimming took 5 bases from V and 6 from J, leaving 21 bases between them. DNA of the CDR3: TGTGCCAGCTCAGCCCGCGCGGGACGGTGGGGCGATACGCAGTATTTT. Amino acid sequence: CASSARAGRWGDTQYF.

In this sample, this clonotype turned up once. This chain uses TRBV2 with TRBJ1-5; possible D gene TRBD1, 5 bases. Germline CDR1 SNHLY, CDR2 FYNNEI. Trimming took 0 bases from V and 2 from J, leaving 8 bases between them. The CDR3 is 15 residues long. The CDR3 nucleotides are TGTGCCAGCAGTGAAGCGGGGGTGCGCAATCAGCCCCAGCATTTT. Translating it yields CASSEAGVRNQPQHF. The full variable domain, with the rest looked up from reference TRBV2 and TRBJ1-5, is EPEVTQTPSHQVTQMGQEVILRCVPISNHLYFYWYRQILGQKVEFLVSFYNNEISEKSEIFDDQFSVERPDGSNFTLKIRSTKLEDSAMYFCASSEAGVRNQPQHFGDGTRLSIL.

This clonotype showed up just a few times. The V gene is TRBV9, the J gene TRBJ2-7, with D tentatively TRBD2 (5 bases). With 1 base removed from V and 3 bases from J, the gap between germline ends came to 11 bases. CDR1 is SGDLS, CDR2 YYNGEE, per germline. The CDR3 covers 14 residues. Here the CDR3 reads CASSVTSNGYEQYF. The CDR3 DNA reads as TGTGCCAGCAGCGTAACTAGTAATGGCTACGAGCAGTACTTC.

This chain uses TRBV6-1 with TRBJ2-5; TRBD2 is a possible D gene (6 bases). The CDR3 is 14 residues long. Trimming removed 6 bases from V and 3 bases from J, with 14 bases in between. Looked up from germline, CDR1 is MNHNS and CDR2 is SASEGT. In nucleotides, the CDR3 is TGTGCCAGCAGAACCCGGGGACTGGAAGAGACCCAGTACTTC. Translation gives CASRTRGLEETQYF.

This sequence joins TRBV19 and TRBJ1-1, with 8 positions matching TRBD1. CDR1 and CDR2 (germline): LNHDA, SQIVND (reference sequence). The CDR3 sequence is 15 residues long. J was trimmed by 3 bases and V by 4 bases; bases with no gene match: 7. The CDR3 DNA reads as TGTGCCAGTAGTACTCCAGGGGGCCGGTACACTGAAGCTTTCTTT. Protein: CASSTPGGRYTEAFF.

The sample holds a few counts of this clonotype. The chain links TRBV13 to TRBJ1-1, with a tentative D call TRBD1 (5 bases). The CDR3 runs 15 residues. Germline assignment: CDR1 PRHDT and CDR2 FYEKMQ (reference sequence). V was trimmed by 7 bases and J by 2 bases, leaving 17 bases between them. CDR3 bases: TGTGCCAGCACGAAGACAGTACCAATTAACACTGAAGCTTTCTTT. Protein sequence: CASTKTVPINTEAFF.

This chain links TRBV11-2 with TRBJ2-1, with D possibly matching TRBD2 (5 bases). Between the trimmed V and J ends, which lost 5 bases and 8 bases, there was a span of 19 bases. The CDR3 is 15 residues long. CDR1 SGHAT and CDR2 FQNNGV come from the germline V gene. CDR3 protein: CASSAEDFMAYEQFF. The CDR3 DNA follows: TGTGCCAGCAGCGCGGAGGACTTTATGGCGTATGAGCAGTTCTTC.